By sample share, the clone carrying this T cell receptor beta chain is medium-sized. In TCRdb, the PCR reads were re-called with MiXCR into one record per CDR3 protein. The table records fewer than 8,000 distinct CDR3 sequences, about 47% of them present only once. Looked up from germline, CDR1 is SGHVS and CDR2 is FNYEAQ. The V and J ends lost 5 bases and 9 bases respectively, with 17 bases between them. The CDR3 is made up of 15 amino acids. This sample is drawn from a study of immune characterization of retroperitoneal liposarcoma. The chain joins TRBV7-6 to TRBJ1-6; TRBD1 might be the D (6 bases). The TCR comes from a male donor with retroperitoneal liposarcoma. Specimen: tumor tissue. CDR3 nucleotide sequence: TGTGCCAGCAGCCCACTGGCCAGGGGACTTTCACCCCTCCACTTT. This encodes CASSPLARGLSPLHF.